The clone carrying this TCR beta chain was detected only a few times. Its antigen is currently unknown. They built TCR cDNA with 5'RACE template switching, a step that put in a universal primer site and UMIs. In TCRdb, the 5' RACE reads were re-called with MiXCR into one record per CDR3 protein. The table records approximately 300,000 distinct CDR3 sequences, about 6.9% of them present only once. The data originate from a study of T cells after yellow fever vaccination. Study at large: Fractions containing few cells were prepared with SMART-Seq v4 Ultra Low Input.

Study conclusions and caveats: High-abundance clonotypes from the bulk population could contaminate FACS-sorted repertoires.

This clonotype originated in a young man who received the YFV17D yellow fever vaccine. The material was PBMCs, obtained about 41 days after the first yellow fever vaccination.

Here the CDR3 reads CASSQVPETYGYTF. In DNA, the CDR3 is TGTGCCAGCAGCCAAGTACCAGAGACCTATGGCTACACCTTC. The V and J genes are TRBV3-1 and TRBJ1-2, with D unclear. This CDR3 has 14 residues. CDR1 and CDR2 from the germline V gene are LGHDT and YNNKEL (reference sequence). V was clipped by 1 base and J by 4 bases, with 10 bases between them. Based on the CDR3 plus reference TRBV3-1 and TRBJ1-2, the full variable domain is DTAVSQTPKYLVTQMGNDKSIKCEQNLGHDTMYWYKQDSKKFLKIMFSYNNKELIINETVPNRFSPKSPDKAHLNLHINSLELGDSAVYFCASSQVPETYGYTFGSGTRLTVV.